The sequence of this T cell receptor (beta chain) was determined in a study of T-cell memory formation after mild COVID-19. TCRdb ran MiXCR on the 5' RACE reads and lists one entry per CDR3 protein. The sample holds about 160,000 distinct CDR3 sequences, around 30% seen once. With V trimmed by 6 bases and J by 0 bases, 5 bases remained unmatched. This CDR3 has 14 amino acids. This clonotype was detected a few times. The gene calls are TRBV12-3 or TRBV12-4 and TRBJ2-7; 7 nucleotides match TRBD1. Sample: PBMCs or a T cell subset sorted from them (not recorded which). The clonotype comes from an adult woman who had mild COVID-19 (a few samples of this study predate the infection). Cell type and time point are not known. The CDR3 sequence: CASRQQGFSYEQYF. In DNA, the CDR3 is TGTGCCAGCAGGCAACAGGGGTTCTCCTACGAGCAGTACTTC.